This is a list of T cell receptor beta chains from one sample in a study of PD-1 blockade in classical Hodgkin lymphoma. Sequencing was performed with immunoSEQ multiplex PCR; in TCRdb, only in-frame clones are kept and a portion is missing. This table holds 40,000 to 45,000 clones, around three quarters found once. This specimen was peripheral blood mononuclear cells (PBMCs), taken before the second cycle of nivolumab. These receptors all stem from a human donor with classical Hodgkin lymphoma. Both conserved end residues are part of each CDR3. Not all rows give a size; the values are once, few, many and, for expanded clones, a class.

clone size,J gene,V gene,CDR3 protein
.,TRBJ2-2,TRBV7-2,CASSLESGRLGELFF
.,TRBJ1-6,TRBV4-2,CASSQEEVSGNSPLHF
.,TRBJ2-6,TRBV27,CASSARFGGANVLTF
.,TRBJ2-1,TRBV2,CAVKGPHNEQFF
.,TRBJ1-1,TRBV9,CASSAGQSFRNTEAFF
few,TRBJ2-7,TRBV19,CATAPGRWGYEQYF
.,TRBJ2-7,TRBV28,CASSLTGLSGEQYF
once,TRBJ2-2,TRBV5-5,CASSLNSPSWTGELFF
.,TRBJ2-5,TRBV2,CASSEGGGLGETQYF
.,TRBJ2-7,TRBV27,CASSSRTGIYEQYF
.,TRBJ1-1,TRBV5-1,CASRGFFMNTEAFF
.,TRBJ1-1,TRBV27,CASSTRIFFRGNTEAFF
.,TRBJ2-7,TRBV14,CASSHLLGLATYEQYF
.,TRBJ1-2,TRBV27,CASSKVHYGYTF
.,TRBJ1-1,TRBV19,CASRILGDTEAFF
few,TRBJ1-6,TRBV19,CASSRGAGPNSPLHF
.,TRBJ2-2,TRBV19,CASSGSSGGGELFF
few,TRBJ1-1,TRBV21-1,CASEGRWDTWCTEAFF
.,TRBJ1-6,TRBV2,CASREGLNNSPLHF
.,.,TRBV7-6,CASSQTSSYEQYF
.,TRBJ1-1,TRBV19,CASSPRGDTEAFF
.,TRBJ2-1,TRBV9,CASSVGGLAGQMNEQFF
.,TRBJ1-2,TRBV9,CASSPRARNYGYTF
once,TRBJ2-2,TRBV27,CASSDTPITGELFF
.,TRBJ2-3,TRBV7-9,CASSPDGGSTDTQYF
.,TRBJ2-7,TRBV12-5,CASGLPPTYEQYF
.,TRBJ2-3,TRBV6-5,CASSYQPFTDTQYF
.,TRBJ1-2,TRBV4-1,CASSPEGTGPLGGYTF
.,TRBJ1-2,TRBV9,CASSVEGFVGGYTF
.,TRBJ2-4,TRBV9,CASSAQLSAIQYF
.,TRBJ2-1,TRBV9,CASSPSPGGLNEQFF
.,TRBJ2-7,TRBV10-3,CAIREREDEQYF
.,TRBJ1-2,TRBV7-8,CASSSTGGYTF
.,TRBJ2-3,TRBV28,CATLDSKSSTDTQYF
few,TRBJ2-1,TRBV28,CAALRFRTGGNEQFF
.,TRBJ2-7,TRBV6-6,CASSLNYEQYF
.,TRBJ2-7,TRBV5-1,CASSLTGGYYEQYF
.,TRBJ2-2,TRBV2,CASSEGWTGVGELFF
few,TRBJ1-4,TRBV5-1,CASSLGTGWNEKLFF
.,TRBJ2-5,TRBV7-9,CASSLFGTGGRLETQYF
.,TRBJ2-5,TRBV27,CASRATVQETQYF
.,TRBJ1-3,TRBV9,CASSPSGNTIYF
.,TRBJ2-1,TRBV16,CASSDWTTIHNEQFF
.,TRBJ2-7,TRBV10-3,CAISESREGTSGLSYEQYF
.,TRBJ2-6,TRBV9,CASSVSGEEGSGANVLTF
.,TRBJ1-5,TRBV5-7,CASSSNFKGQGMGQPQHF
.,TRBJ2-2,TRBV6-5,CASSYGTGFGELFF
.,TRBJ2-2,TRBV6-1,CASSDPGTRHTGELFF
.,TRBJ1-2,TRBV28,CASFVPGQGADGYTF
.,TRBJ2-7,TRBV2,CASSDNVGQYF
.,TRBJ2-5,TRBV25-1,CASSVGYGTQYF